This TCR beta chain appears in the sequencing data of a study of blood T cell repertoires in COVID-19. In the study overall: COVID-19 samples, acute and convalescent, were from the United States, Italy and Spain. Nucleic acid was either cDNA or gDNA, and it came from T cells, B-cell-depleted T cells, or PBMCs.

CDR3 length equals 13 residues. Germline V gene lookup returns CDR1 SEHNR and CDR2 FQNEAQ (reference sequence). Trimming took off 4 bases at V and 4 bases at J, with 8 bases between the two ends. Original processing methods: Estimation of nucleated cell counts relied on the amplification of reference gene primers. The protocol was immunoSEQ multiplex PCR, while the TCRdb copy is restricted to in-frame clones and leaves out a portion. That table is the source of V, J and clone size, and D and trimming were worked out from the DNA. The sample lists under 150,000 clones; 85% to 90% were seen once. V usage is TRBV7-9 and J usage is TRBJ1-5; weak D call: TRBD1 (5 bases). Sequencing input: peripheral blood. The clonotype comes from a man aged 45-65 years with acute or convalescent COVID-19. CDR3 sequence reads: CASSSQGNQPQHF. The CDR3 DNA reads as TGTGCCAGCAGCTCCCAGGGAAATCAGCCCCAGCATTTT.